The rows below give T cell receptor beta chains drawn from one sample of a study of control samples from healthy donors and cancer patients. Repertoires were generated with immunoSEQ multiplex PCR, while TCRdb's copy carries only in-frame clones and drops some. Of under 150,000 clones in the sample, over 85% were seen once. Material: blood. The receptors here all came from a man aged 25 to 40 in good health. The CDR3 runs from the conserved cysteine through the conserved F or W. D genes are given only for firm matches. Expanded clones are given a class, and other clones once, few, many or no size at all.

TRBD1	TRBV4-2	-	TRBJ1-4	CASSQEGRQGEKLFF	TGTGCCAGCAGCCAAGAAGGCCGACAGGGGGAAAAACTGTTTTTT
TRBD2	TRBV5-1	-	TRBJ2-3	CASTPGLAVGDTQYF	TGCGCCAGCACCCCGGGACTAGCGGTCGGAGATACGCAGTATTTT
-	TRBV3-1/TRBV3-2	-	TRBJ1-1	CASSQSPGSTEAFF	TGTGCCAGCAGCCAGAGTCCAGGGTCCACTGAAGCTTTCTTT
TRBD1	TRBV7-9	-	TRBJ2-2	CASSWTGYRGELFF	TGTGCCAGCAGTTGGACAGGGTACCGCGGGGAGCTGTTTTTT
-	TRBV18	-	TRBJ2-1	CASSPSRYNEQFF	TGTGCCAGCTCACCCTCCCGCTACAATGAGCAGTTCTTC
-	TRBV14	-	TRBJ2-1	CASSHTPGQILLGRTIPTYNEQFF	TGTGCCAGCAGCCACACCCCGGGACAGATACTACTTGGGAGGACTATCCCGACCTACAATGAGCAGTTCTTC
TRBD2	TRBV10-1	-	TRBJ2-3	CASSDGERGMSTDTQYF	TGCGCCAGCAGTGACGGTGAGCGGGGAATGAGCACAGATACGCAGTATTTT
-	TRBV30	-	TRBJ2-1	CAWIREQFF	TGTGCCTGGATTCGGGAGCAGTTCTTC
TRBD1	TRBV7-9	-	TRBJ1-1	CASSPGQGITEAFF	TGTGCCAGCAGCCCGGGACAGGGGATCACTGAAGCTTTCTTT
-	TRBV2	many	TRBJ1-4	CASSDRGGTNEKLFF	TGTGCCAGCAGTGACAGAGGGGGAACTAATGAAAAACTGTTTTTT
TRBD1	TRBV6-5	-	TRBJ1-1	CASSTYGQDRTEAFF	TGTGCCAGCAGTACTTATGGACAGGACAGAACTGAAGCTTTCTTT
TRBD1	TRBV30	-	TRBJ2-3	CAWSEGTGGTDTQYF	TGTGCCTGGAGTGAAGGGACAGGGGGCACAGATACGCAGTATTTT
-	TRBV2	-	TRBJ1-5	CASSESPGPDQPQHF	TGTGCCAGCAGTGAATCCCCGGGGCCTGATCAGCCCCAGCATTTT
-	TRBV12-5	-	TRBJ2-3	CASGPLIGDTQYF	TGTGCTAGTGGCCCCTTAATCGGAGATACGCAGTATTTT
TRBD1	TRBV6-6	-	TRBJ2-5	CASSQGWETQYF	TGTGCCAGCTCACAGGGGTGGGAGACCCAGTACTTC
TRBD1	TRBV19	medium-sized	TRBJ1-2	CASSINIWDSAYGYTF	TGTGCCAGTAGTATTAACATCTGGGACAGTGCCTATGGCTACACCTTC
-	TRBV28	-	TRBJ1-3	CASSLWTGSGNTIYF	TGTGCCAGCAGTTTATGGACAGGCTCTGGAAACACCATATATTTT
TRBD1	TRBV7-8	-	TRBJ1-2	CASSPGRGGYYGYTF	TGTGCCAGCAGCCCAGGCAGGGGGGGGTACTATGGCTACACCTTC
TRBD2	TRBV7-2	-	TRBJ2-1	CASSLDSGGAGEQFF	TGTGCCAGCAGCTTAGACAGCGGGGGGGCCGGTGAGCAGTTCTTC
TRBD1	TRBV24-1	-	TRBJ2-1	CATSDMTGPVISSYNEQFF	TGTGCCACCAGTGATATGACAGGGCCCGTAATAAGCTCCTACAATGAGCAGTTCTTC
-	TRBV12-3/TRBV12-4	-	TRBJ1-1	CASRDRRRTEAFF	TGTGCCAGCAGGGACCGGAGGAGGACTGAAGCTTTCTTT
-	TRBV28	-	TRBJ1-5	CASSQSGGFTAQHF	TGTGCCAGCAGTCAAAGTGGTGGTTTCACGGCCCAGCATTTT
TRBD2	TRBV2	-	TRBJ2-1	CASKVGGDYNEQFF	TGTGCCAGCAAGGTTGGGGGGGACTACAATGAGCAGTTCTTC
-	TRBV10-3	-	TRBJ2-7	CAISTAGSHEQYF	TGTGCCATCAGTACGGCGGGGTCCCACGAGCAGTACTTC
-	TRBV5-1	-	TRBJ1-3	CASSLEGNTIYF	TGCGCCAGCAGCTTAGAGGGAAACACCATATATTTT
-	TRBV27	-	TRBJ1-2	CASRAGSYDYGYTF	TGTGCCAGCAGAGCGGGGAGTTATGATTATGGCTACACCTTC
TRBD2	TRBV6-5	-	TRBJ2-3	CASSPGLASTDTQYF	TGTGCCAGCTCCCCGGGACTAGCTAGCACAGATACGCAGTATTTT
-	TRBV30	-	TRBJ2-3	CAWSVRSTDTQYF	TGTGCCTGGAGTGTACGCAGCACAGATACGCAGTATTTT
-	TRBV27	-	TRBJ2-7	CASSLSGLPEQYF	TGTGCCAGCAGTCTTTCCGGACTCCCGGAGCAGTACTTC
-	TRBV5-8	-	TRBJ1-1	CASSLEGPNTEAFF	TGTGCCAGCAGCTTGGAAGGGCCGAACACTGAAGCTTTCTTT
TRBD1	TRBV25-1	-	TRBJ1-3	CASSESWTGTGNTIYF	TGTGCCAGCAGTGAGTCCTGGACAGGGACTGGAAACACCATATATTTT
-	TRBV7-9	-	TRBJ1-5	CASSLQGNNQPQHF	TGTGCCAGCAGCCTTCAGGGAAATAATCAGCCCCAGCATTTT
-	TRBV7-9	-	TRBJ1-2	CASSPNNAQYGYTF	TGTGCCAGCAGCCCGAACAATGCCCAGTATGGCTACACCTTC
-	TRBV5-4	-	TRBJ1-6	CASSFQDNSPLHF	TGTGCCAGCAGCTTCCAGGATAATTCACCCCTCCACTTT
-	TRBV23-1	-	TRBJ1-5	CASSQGRDQPQHF	TGCGCCAGCAGCCAGGGTCGGGATCAGCCCCAGCATTTT
TRBD1	TRBV2	few	TRBJ2-2	CASRDDRGSGELFF	TGTGCCAGCCGGGATGACAGGGGATCCGGGGAGCTGTTTTTT
-	TRBV7-9	once	TRBJ1-6	CASSLGTGTSPLHF	TGTGCCAGCAGCTTAGGAACAGGGACTTCACCCCTCCACTTT
TRBD1	TRBV5-3	once	TRBJ2-5	CARSLYGTGLRETQYF	TGTGCCAGAAGCTTGTACGGGACAGGGCTAAGGGAGACCCAGTACTTC
-	TRBV7-3	once	TRBJ2-3	CASSLGGRPSTDTQYF	TGTGCCAGCTCCCTGGGGGGCAGGCCCAGCACAGATACGCAGTATTTT
-	TRBV7-3	-	TRBJ1-1	CASSRNANTEAFF	TGTGCCAGCAGCAGAAACGCGAACACTGAAGCTTTCTTT
-	TRBV28	-	TRBJ2-6	CASSLLQQYSGANVLTF	TGTGCCAGCAGTTTATTACAGCAGTACTCTGGGGCCAACGTCCTGACTTTC
-	TRBV7-2	-	TRBJ2-5	CASSLDRQGGETQYF	TGTGCCAGCAGCTTAGACAGGCAGGGTGGGGAGACCCAGTACTTC
TRBD1	TRBV24-1	-	TRBJ2-5	CATSEGQKEETQYF	TGTGCCACCAGTGAGGGACAGAAAGAAGAGACCCAGTACTTC
TRBD1	TRBV27	-	TRBJ1-2	CASSLRGTGLDGYTF	TGTGCCAGCAGTTTAAGGGGGACAGGGTTAGATGGCTACACCTTC
-	TRBV5-1	-	TRBJ1-1	CASSLVGALTEAFF	TGCGCCAGCAGCTTGGTGGGGGCCCTGACTGAAGCTTTCTTT
TRBD2	TRBV18	-	TRBJ2-2	CASSPGLAGATGELFF	TGTGCCAGCTCACCAGGACTAGCGGGGGCTACCGGGGAGCTGTTTTTT
-	TRBV5-4	-	TRBJ1-6	CASSPTGFINSPLHF	TGTGCCAGCAGTCCAACAGGTTTTATCAATTCACCCCTCCACTTT
-	TRBV5-6	-	TRBJ1-6	CASSPPRGGRSYNSPLHF	TGTGCCAGCAGCCCGCCGCGGGGGGGCAGATCCTATAATTCACCCCTCCACTTT
-	TRBV30	-	TRBJ1-1	CAWSSTVKNTEAFF	TGTGCCTGGAGTTCTACGGTAAAGAACACTGAAGCTTTCTTT
TRBD1	TRBV4-1	-	TRBJ2-1	CASSQDSTGTGVGNEQFF	TGCGCCAGCAGCCAAGACTCAACCGGGACAGGGGTGGGGAATGAGCAGTTCTTC
-	TRBV4-1	-	TRBJ1-1	CASSQGGGITEAFF	TGCGCCAGCAGCCAGGGAGGCGGGATCACTGAAGCTTTCTTT
-	TRBV5-5	-	TRBJ1-5	CASSLSVYSNQPQHF	TGTGCCAGCAGCTTGTCAGTATATAGCAATCAGCCCCAGCATTTT
TRBD1	TRBV7-8	-	TRBJ2-5	CASSLRQGSGETQYF	TGTGCCAGCAGCCTAAGACAGGGGTCAGGCGAGACCCAGTACTTC
TRBD1	TRBV5-1	-	TRBJ1-3	CASSRGPDREGNTIYF	TGCGCCAGCAGCCGGGGGCCGGACAGGGAGGGAAACACCATATATTTT
-	TRBV6-5	-	TRBJ1-1	CASSYSLDTEAFF	TGTGCCAGCAGTTACTCCCTGGACACTGAAGCTTTCTTT
TRBD1	TRBV19	-	TRBJ1-5	CASGQGFDSNQPQHF	TGTGCCAGCGGACAGGGGTTCGACAGCAATCAGCCCCAGCATTTT
-	TRBV6-4	-	TRBJ1-6	CASSDRQGPLHF	TGTGCCAGCAGTGACCGGCAGGGTCCCCTCCACTTT
-	TRBV7-8	-	TRBJ1-1	CASSLGHLRNTEAFF	TGTGCCAGCAGCTTAGGGCATCTTAGGAACACTGAAGCTTTCTTT
-	TRBV5-4	-	TRBJ1-2	CASSLTPQDGYTF	TGTGCCAGCAGCTTGACCCCTCAGGATGGCTACACCTTC
-	TRBV6-4	-	TRBJ1-1	CASSDGGTVSEAFF	TGTGCCAGCAGTGACGGTGGGACGGTTTCTGAAGCTTTCTTT